This is a list of T cell receptor beta chains from one sample in a study of OX40 agonist ivuxolimab in advanced cancers. Clones were sequenced by immunoSEQ multiplex PCR, and TCRdb holds only the in-frame ones, with some missing. The table records roughly 64,000 clones, roughly nine tenths of them present only once. The material was CD4+ or CD8+ T cells sorted from blood, obtained in a trial of the OX40 agonist ivuxolimab. These receptors originate from an adult with an advanced solid tumor such as melanoma, head and neck, liver or kidney cancer. Each CDR3 is given with its conserved first and last residue. Fields, in order: J gene, V gene, CDR3 protein.

TRBJ2-1 TRBV30 CAWGTATSVTYNEQFF
TRBJ2-3 TRBV7-9 CASSTNRRGAGWVGDTQYF
TRBJ2-2 TRBV9 CASRRDPNTGELFF
TRBJ1-1 TRBV7-9 CASSSSSWGPRTEAFF
TRBJ1-3 TRBV28 CASSPGSGNTIYF
TRBJ1-1 TRBV7-9 CASSFGLVAKLNTEAFF
TRBJ2-1 TRBV5-1 CASSSYGREYNEQFF
TRBJ2-5 TRBV27 CASRAQETRYF
TRBJ2-1 TRBV11-2 CASCWLAGVNEQFF
TRBJ1-1 TRBV7-9 CASSQDGWAEAFF
TRBJ2-7 TRBV6-6 CASSTAGRAIVNEQYF
TRBJ2-2 TRBV5-1 CASSPRQNTGELFF
TRBJ1-5 TRBV21-1 CASSGRQTGQNQPQHF
TRBJ2-7 TRBV19 CATQLAGGEQYF
TRBJ2-5 TRBV29-1 CSVGQGGTQYF
TRBJ2-3 TRBV5-1 CASKKSSTDTQYF
TRBJ1-5 TRBV6-6 CASGGPAQPQHF
TRBJ2-1 TRBV7-2 CASRRGGSVDEQFF
TRBJ1-1 TRBV10-3 CAIRPLRPLYWAFF
TRBJ1-3 TRBV29-1 CSVYRSGNTIYF
TRBJ2-1 TRBV7-9 CASRGMASRNEQFF
TRBJ2-7 TRBV7-8 CASSFIGTGGSYEQYF
TRBJ2-4 TRBV5-4 CASSLRLGIGAKNIQYF
TRBJ2-7 TRBV23-1 CASSQITIIDRVGRSEQYF
TRBJ2-1 TRBV21-1 CASSKAREGVEQFF
TRBJ2-7 TRBV11-2 CASRSGAYEQYF
TRBJ2-7 TRBV10-3 CAISEMGQGAREQYF
TRBJ2-2 TRBV28 CASSLWGLAGGPGELFF
TRBJ1-1 TRBV29-1 CSAVEYTEAFF
TRBJ2-3 TRBV19 CASSISSGIGDTQYF
TRBJ2-7 TRBV28 CASSTLYEQYF
TRBJ2-7 TRBV5-6 CASSLPPPYEQYF
TRBJ2-2 TRBV28 CASSLTRREFTGELFF
TRBJ2-6 TRBV15 CATSRRRTSFSGANVLTF
TRBJ1-5 TRBV11-2 CASSPGGREPQHF
TRBJ2-1 TRBV4-1 CASSQDPPPSLNEQFF
TRBJ2-7 TRBV27 CASSFMGQRTYEQYF
TRBJ2-7 TRBV5-4 CASSLEVSSYEQYF
TRBJ2-5 TRBV25-1 CASSARDRGPTQYF
TRBJ2-5 TRBV6-5 CASSWTSGRAGETQYF
TRBJ1-2 TRBV19 CASRLSGTAANYGYTF
TRBJ1-1 TRBV21-1 CASKIILNTEAFF
TRBJ2-7 TRBV19 CASSIVSSYEQYF
TRBJ1-5 TRBV27 CASSFGQGYQPQHF
TRBJ2-1 TRBV6-5 CASSYSGGNNEQFF
TRBJ1-4 TRBV19 CASSTQGANEKLFF